This TCR beta chain was sequenced during a study of T cell responses to AZD1222 COVID-19 vaccine (dated by TCRdb to the early 2020s). A note on the overall study: AZD1222 recipients with second doses at about 4 weeks or about 12 weeks were pooled, because spike-specific TCR depth and breadth did not differ between schedules. A total of roughly 240 trial participants underwent TCR sequencing, of whom about 200 received two doses of AZD1222 and some 26 received two doses of the MenACWY control vaccine. Trial participants were enrolled by age into subgroups of 18-55, 56-69 and 70-plus years, and roughly 160, 29 and 62 TCR-sequenced participants, respectively, were included in these subgroups.

Study-level results and caveats: Because no day 14 peak-response samples were available, repertoires were characterized only after the peak T cell response. Conclusions about previously exposed vaccinees are limited, since just a handful of AZD1222 recipients were seropositive for SARS-CoV-2 at baseline. After two AZD1222 doses, both the breadth and the depth of spike-specific TCRs were significantly higher than at day 0 and than in MenACWY recipients. Nearly half of unique spike-specific TCRs reportedly recognized epitopes outside regions mutated in the B.1.351 and B.1.1.7 variants. Most participants were white British and females outnumbered males, and the authors suggested that clonal diversity may have been underestimated. The 56-69-year group was small, and its depth increase did not reach significance, likely because of low power. The whole spike protein was spanned by vaccine-associated CD4 TCRs, and dominant responses were seen in regions 160-218 and 743-854.

The CDR3 regions of human TCRbeta chains were analyzed by immunosequencing. Per the source publication's procedure: Repertoire TCRs were checked for matches against a reference library of SARS-CoV-2-specific TCRs that had been generated using the MIRA antigen-specificity platform. Breadth meant the fraction of unique TCRs that were SARS-CoV-2-associated, whereas depth meant the fraction of total T cells that were SARS-CoV-2-associated. Using the MIRA data, every spike-specific TCR was mapped to the spike region that the TCR reacted to and assigned to either a CD4 or a CD8 class. Log10-transformed breadth and depth values were compared by one-way ANOVA with Sidak's multiple comparisons tests. TCRdb re-hosts the immuneACCESS table, in-frame sequences only. Its copies lack some clones; in the studies checked, an unresolved V gene accounts for under half of them, and the cause for the rest is not known. V and J calls and clone size are those listed in that table; D and trimming were worked out from the DNA. The table for this sample lists approximately 130,000 clones; roughly 92% of them were counted only once. Clones ranked in the top ten supply about 1% of the sample.

What this sample's time point label stands for: baseline before first vaccination. Samples from vaccinated people were obtained from the UK trials COV001 and COV002, which included a single-blind randomized controlled phase 2/3 trial of AZD1222 (ChAdOx1 nCoV-19) in healthy adults. For TCRbeta chain sequencing, PBMC samples were collected from trial participants at day 0 and at day 28 after the second dose. In regard to this clone: What this receptor recognizes is not known. One base away there is no much larger clone; base qualities are not given.

The germline V gene specifies MNHEY as CDR1 and SVGAGI as CDR2. The V end loses 2 bases and the J end loses 1 base, and a stretch of 5 bases separates them. Including the terminal cysteine and phenylalanine, the CDR3 comprises 13 residues. This entry keeps only the CDR3 DNA: 39 bases, framed from base 1. The sequenced sample was peripheral blood, obtained on day 0 of AZD1222 vaccination. The TCR was taken from an adult in good health. The chain employs TRBV6-5 and TRBJ1-1; the D gene is not confidently resolved. The CDR3 reads CASSYNKNTEAFF. The DNA sequence is TGTGCCAGCAGTTACAACAAGAACACTGAAGCTTTCTTT.